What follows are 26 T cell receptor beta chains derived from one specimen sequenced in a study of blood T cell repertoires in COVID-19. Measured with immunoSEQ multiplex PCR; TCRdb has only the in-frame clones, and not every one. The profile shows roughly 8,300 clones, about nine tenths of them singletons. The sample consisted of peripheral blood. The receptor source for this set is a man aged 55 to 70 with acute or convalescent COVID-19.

The CDR3 DNA sequence: TGTGCCAGCAGCGTGACTAGCGGGAGTCCGACGCAGTATTTT. It is translated as CASSVTSGSPTQYF. The chain combines TRBV9 with TRBJ2-3; 12 nucleotides match TRBD2. Trimming cost V 2 bases and J 9 bases; bases outside gene matches: 4. The germline V gene has CDR1 SGDLS and CDR2 YYNGEE. This CDR3 has 14 amino acids.

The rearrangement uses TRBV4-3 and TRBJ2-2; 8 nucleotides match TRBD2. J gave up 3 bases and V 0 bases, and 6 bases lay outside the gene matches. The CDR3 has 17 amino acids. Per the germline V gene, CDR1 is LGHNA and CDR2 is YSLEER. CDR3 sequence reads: CASSQDIASGYTGELFF. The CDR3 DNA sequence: TGCGCCAGCAGCCAAGATATAGCTAGCGGGTACACCGGGGAGCTGTTTTTT.

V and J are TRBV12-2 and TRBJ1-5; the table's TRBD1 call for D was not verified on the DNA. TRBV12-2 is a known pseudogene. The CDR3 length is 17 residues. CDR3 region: CASRLAPAGVGNQPQHF. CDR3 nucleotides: TGTGCAAGTCGCTTAGCCCCGGCAGGGGTGGGCAATCAGCCCCAGCATTTT.

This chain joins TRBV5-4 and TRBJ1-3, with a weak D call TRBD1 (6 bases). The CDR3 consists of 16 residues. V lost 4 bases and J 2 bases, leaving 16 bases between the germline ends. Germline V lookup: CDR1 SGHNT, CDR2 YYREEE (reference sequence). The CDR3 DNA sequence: TGTGCCAGCAGCCTTAGACAGGTGGGGACTGGAAACACCATATATTTT. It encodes CASSLRQVGTGNTIYF. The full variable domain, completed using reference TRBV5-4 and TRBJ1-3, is ETGVTQSPTHLIKTRGQQVTLRCSSQSGHNTVSWYQQALGQGPQFIFQYYREEENGRGNFPPRFSGLQFPNYSSELNVNALELDDSALYLCASSLRQVGTGNTIYFGEGSWLTVV.

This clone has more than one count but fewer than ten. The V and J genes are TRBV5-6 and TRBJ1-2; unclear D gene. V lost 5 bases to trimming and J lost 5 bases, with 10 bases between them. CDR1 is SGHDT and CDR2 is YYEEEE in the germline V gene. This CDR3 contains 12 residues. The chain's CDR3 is CASSRDLYGYTF. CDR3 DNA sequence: TGTGCCAGCAGTCGGGATTTGTATGGCTACACCTTC.

CDR3 DNA sequence: TGTGCCAGCAGTCCGAACTATGGCTACACCTTC. Its translation is CASSPNYGYTF. The gene calls are TRBV6-1 and TRBJ1-2; D unresolved. CDR1 is MNHNS, CDR2 SASEGT, per germline. The CDR3 extends over 11 amino acids. V dropped 5 bases and J dropped 2 bases, with 3 bases sitting between them.

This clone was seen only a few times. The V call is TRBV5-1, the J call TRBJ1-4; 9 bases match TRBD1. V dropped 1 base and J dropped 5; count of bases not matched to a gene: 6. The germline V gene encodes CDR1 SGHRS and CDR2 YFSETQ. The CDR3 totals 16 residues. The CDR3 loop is CASSLFGTGGNEKLFF. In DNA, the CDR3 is TGCGCCAGCAGCTTGTTCGGCACAGGGGGCAATGAAAAACTGTTTTTT.

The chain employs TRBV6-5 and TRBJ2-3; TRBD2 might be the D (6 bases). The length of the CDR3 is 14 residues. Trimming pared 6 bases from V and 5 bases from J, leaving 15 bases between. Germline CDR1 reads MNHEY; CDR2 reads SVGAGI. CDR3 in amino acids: CASRPGLSRDTQYF. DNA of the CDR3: TGTGCCAGCAGACCGGGACTCTCTCGAGATACGCAGTATTTT.

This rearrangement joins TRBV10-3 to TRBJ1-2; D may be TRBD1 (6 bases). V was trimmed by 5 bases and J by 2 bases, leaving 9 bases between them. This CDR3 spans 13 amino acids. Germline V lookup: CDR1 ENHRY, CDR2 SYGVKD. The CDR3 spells CAISPTGNYGYTF. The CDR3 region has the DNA TGTGCCATCAGTCCTACAGGGAACTATGGCTACACCTTC.

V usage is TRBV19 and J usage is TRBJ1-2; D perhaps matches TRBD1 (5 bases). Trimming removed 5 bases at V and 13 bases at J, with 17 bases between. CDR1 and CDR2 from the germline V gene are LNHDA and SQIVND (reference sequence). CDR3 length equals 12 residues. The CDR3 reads CASSPGTLKPTF. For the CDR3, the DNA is TGTGCCAGTAGTCCGGGGACTTTAAAGCCCACCTTC.

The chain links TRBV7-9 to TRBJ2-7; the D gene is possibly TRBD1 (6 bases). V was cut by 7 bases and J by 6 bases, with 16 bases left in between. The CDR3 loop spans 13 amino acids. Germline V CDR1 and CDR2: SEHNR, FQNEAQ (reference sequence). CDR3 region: CASTQGMMTEQYV. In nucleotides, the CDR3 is TGTGCCAGCACGCAGGGGATGATGACCGAGCAGTACGTC.

The CDR3, as DNA: TGTGCCACCAGTGACACAGGGTATGGCTACACCTTC. Translation: CATSDTGYGYTF. The chain employs TRBV24-1 and TRBJ1-2; D might be TRBD1 (6 bases). The CDR3 consists of 12 residues. Between the trimmed V and J ends, which lost 4 bases and 5 bases, there was a span of 7 bases. Germline V CDR1 and CDR2: KGHDR, SFDVKD.

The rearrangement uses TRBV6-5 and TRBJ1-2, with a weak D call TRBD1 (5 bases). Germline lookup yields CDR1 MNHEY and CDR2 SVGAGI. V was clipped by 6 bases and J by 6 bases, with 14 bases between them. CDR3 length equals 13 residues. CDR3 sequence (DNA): TGTGCCAGCAGGCCTGCGGCAGGGAATGGCTACACCTTC. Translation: CASRPAAGNGYTF.

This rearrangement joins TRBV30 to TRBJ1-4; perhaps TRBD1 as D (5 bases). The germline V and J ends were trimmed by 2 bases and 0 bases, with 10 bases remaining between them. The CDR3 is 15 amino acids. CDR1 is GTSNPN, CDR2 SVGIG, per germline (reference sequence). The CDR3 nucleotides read TGTGCCTGGAGTTCCCAGGGCTCAACTAATGAAAAACTGTTTTTT. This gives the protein CAWSSQGSTNEKLFF.

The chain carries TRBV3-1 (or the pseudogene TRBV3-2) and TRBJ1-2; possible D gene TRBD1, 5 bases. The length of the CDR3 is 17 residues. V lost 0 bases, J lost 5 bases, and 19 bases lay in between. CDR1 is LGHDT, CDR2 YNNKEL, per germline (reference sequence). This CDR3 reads CASSQDYIGSAGYGYTF. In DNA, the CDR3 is TGTGCCAGCAGCCAAGATTATATCGGATCCGCAGGGTATGGCTACACCTTC.

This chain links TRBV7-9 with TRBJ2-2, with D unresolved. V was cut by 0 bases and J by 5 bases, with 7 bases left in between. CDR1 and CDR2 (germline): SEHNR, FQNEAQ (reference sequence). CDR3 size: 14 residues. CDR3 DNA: TGTGCCAGCAGCTTAGCTAGTATAACCGGGGAGCTGTTTTTT. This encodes CASSLASITGELFF.

Written as DNA, the CDR3 is TGTGCCAGCAGTGACAGGGGAACCGCTCAGCCCCAGCATTTT. It specifies CASSDRGTAQPQHF. The chain uses TRBV2 and TRBJ1-5; a weak D match, TRBD1 (6 bases). CDR3 length: 14 residues. Germline V gene data show CDR1 as SNHLY and CDR2 as FYNNEI. Trimming took off 3 bases at V and 6 bases at J, with 12 bases between the two ends. The variable domain in full, completed from reference TRBV2 and TRBJ1-5, reads EPEVTQTPSHQVTQMGQEVILRCVPISNHLYFYWYRQILGQKVEFLVSFYNNEISEKSEIFDDQFSVERPDGSNFTLKIRSTKLEDSAMYFCASSDRGTAQPQHFGDGTRLSIL.

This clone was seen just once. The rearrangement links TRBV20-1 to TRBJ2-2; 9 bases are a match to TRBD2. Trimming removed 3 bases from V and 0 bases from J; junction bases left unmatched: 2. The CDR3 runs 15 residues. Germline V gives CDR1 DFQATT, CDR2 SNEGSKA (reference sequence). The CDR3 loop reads CSASLAGTNTGELFF. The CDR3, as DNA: TGCAGTGCTAGTCTAGCGGGGACGAACACCGGGGAGCTGTTTTTT.

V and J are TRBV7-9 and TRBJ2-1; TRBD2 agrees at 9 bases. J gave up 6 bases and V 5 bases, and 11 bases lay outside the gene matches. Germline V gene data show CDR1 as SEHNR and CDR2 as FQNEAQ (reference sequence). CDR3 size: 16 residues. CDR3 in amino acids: CASSHLLVAGANEQFF. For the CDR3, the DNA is TGTGCCAGCAGCCACCTGCTAGTAGCGGGGGCCAATGAGCAGTTCTTC.

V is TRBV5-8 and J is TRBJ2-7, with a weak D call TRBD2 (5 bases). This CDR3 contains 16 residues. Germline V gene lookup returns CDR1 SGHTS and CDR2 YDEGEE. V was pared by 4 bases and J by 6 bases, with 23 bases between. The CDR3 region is CASSPDKFGLGVEQYF. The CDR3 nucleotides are TGTGCCAGCAGCCCCGACAAGTTCGGCCTCGGGGTCGAGCAGTACTTC.

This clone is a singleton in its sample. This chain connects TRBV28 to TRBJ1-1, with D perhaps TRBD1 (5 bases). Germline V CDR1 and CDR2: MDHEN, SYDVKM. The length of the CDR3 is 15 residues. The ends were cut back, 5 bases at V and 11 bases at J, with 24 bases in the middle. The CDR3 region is CASSPPGVGRGDAFF. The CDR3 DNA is TGTGCCAGCAGTCCCCCTGGCGTGGGGAGGGGTGACGCTTTCTTT.

CDR3 bases: TGTGCCAGCAGGTACTCCGGGACAGGGAACTCACCCCTCCACTTT. Translation: CASRYSGTGNSPLHF. The J gene is TRBJ1-6, the V gene TRBV2; 9 bases map to TRBD1. Germline-derived CDR1 and CDR2 are SNHLY and FYNNEI. CDR3 length: 15 residues. V shed 6 bases and J 10 bases; nucleotides not matched to a gene: 10.

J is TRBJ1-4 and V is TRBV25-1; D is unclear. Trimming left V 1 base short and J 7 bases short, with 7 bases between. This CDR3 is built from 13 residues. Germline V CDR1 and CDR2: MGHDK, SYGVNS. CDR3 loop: CASSEFWAEKLFF. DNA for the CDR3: TGTGCCAGCAGTGAATTTTGGGCTGAAAAACTGTTTTTT.

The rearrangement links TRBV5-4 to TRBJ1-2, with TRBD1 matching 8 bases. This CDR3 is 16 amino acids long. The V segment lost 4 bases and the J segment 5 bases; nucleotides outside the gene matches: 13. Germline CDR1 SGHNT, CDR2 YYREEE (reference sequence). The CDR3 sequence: CASSGRADRGRYGYTF. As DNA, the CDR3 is TGTGCCAGCAGCGGGCGCGCCGACAGGGGCAGATATGGCTACACCTTC.

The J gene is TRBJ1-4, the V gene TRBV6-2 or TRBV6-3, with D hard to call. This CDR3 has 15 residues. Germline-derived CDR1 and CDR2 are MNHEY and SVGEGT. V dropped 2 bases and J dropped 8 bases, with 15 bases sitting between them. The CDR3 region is CASSYSAGQREKLFF. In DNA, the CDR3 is TGTGCCAGCAGTTACAGCGCGGGCCAACGGGAAAAACTGTTTTTT.

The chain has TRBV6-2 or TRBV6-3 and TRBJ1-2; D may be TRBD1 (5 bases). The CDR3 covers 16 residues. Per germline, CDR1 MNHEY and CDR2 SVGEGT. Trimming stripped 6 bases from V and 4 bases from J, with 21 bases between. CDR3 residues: CASSPYRPLVGYGYTF. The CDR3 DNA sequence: TGTGCCAGCAGCCCTTACAGGCCCCTTGTGGGCTATGGCTACACCTTC.